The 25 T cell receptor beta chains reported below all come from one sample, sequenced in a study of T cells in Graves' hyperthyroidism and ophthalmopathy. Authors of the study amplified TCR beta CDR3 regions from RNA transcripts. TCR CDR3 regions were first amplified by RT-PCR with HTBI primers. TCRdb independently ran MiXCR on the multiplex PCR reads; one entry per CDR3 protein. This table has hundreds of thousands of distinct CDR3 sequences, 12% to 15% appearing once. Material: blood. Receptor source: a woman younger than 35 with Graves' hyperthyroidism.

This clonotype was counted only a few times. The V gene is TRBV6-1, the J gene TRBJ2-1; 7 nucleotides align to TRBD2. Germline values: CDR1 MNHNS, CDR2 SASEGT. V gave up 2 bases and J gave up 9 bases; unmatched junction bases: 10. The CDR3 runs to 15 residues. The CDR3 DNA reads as TGTGCCAGCAGTGAATTGGCGGGAGAAGAGGGTGAGCAGTTCTTC. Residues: CASSELAGEEGEQFF.

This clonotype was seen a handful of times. The CDR3 nucleotides are TGTGCCAGCAGTCGACAGTACGGGAATCAGCCCCAGCATTTT. Protein sequence: CASSRQYGNQPQHF. The chain recombines TRBV6-1 with TRBJ1-5; tentatively, D is TRBD1 (5 bases). Trimming removed 5 bases at V and 4 bases at J, with 12 bases between. Germline V lookup: CDR1 MNHNS, CDR2 SASEGT. The CDR3 is 14 amino acids.

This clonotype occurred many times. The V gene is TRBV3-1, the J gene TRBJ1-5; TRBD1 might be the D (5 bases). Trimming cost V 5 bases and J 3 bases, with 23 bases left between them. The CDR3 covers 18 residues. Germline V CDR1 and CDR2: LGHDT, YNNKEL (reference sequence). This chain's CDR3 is CASSTTTSWDGDNQPQHF. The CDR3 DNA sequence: TGTGCCAGCAGCACCACGACGAGTTGGGACGGTGACAATCAGCCCCAGCATTTT.

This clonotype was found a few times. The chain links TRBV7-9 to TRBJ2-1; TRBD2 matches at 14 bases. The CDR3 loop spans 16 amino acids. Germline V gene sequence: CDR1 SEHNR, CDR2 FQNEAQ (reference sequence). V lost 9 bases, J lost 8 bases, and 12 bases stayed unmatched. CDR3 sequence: CASGAPGTSGSYEQFF. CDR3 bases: TGTGCCAGTGGAGCCCCCGGGACTAGCGGGAGCTATGAGCAGTTCTTC.

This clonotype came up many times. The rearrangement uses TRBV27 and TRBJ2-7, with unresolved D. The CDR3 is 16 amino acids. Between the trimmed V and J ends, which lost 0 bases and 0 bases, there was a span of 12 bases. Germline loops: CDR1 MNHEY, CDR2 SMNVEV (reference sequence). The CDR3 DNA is TGTGCCAGCAGTTTATCGTGGGCAGGCCTCTCCTACGAGCAGTACTTC. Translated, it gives CASSLSWAGLSYEQYF.

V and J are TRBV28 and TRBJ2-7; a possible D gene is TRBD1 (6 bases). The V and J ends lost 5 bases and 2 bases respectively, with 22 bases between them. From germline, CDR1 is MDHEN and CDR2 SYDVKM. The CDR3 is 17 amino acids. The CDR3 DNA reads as TGTGCCAGCAGTCCGCTCATACCCCGGGACACCACCTACGAGCAGTACTTC. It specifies CASSPLIPRDTTYEQYF.

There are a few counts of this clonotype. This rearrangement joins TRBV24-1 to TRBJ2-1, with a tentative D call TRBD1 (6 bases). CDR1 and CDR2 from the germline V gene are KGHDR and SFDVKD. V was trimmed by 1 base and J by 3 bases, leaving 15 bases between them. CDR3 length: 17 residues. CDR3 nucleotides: TGTGCCACCAGTGATTTTCAGGGGCTCGGCAGCTACAATGAGCAGTTCTTC. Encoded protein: CATSDFQGLGSYNEQFF.

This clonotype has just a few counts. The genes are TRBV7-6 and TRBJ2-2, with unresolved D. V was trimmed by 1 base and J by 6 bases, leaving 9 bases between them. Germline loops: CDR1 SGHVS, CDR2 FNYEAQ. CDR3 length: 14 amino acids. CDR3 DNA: TGTGCCAGCAGCTTAGTTAGTTTGTCCGGGGAGCTGTTTTTT. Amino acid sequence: CASSLVSLSGELFF.

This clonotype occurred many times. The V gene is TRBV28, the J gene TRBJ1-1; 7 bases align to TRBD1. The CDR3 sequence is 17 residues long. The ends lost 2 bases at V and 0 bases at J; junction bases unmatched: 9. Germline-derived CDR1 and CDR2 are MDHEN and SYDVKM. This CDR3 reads CASSLVGGQALNTEAFF. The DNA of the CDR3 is TGTGCCAGCAGTTTAGTAGGCGGACAGGCTCTGAACACTGAAGCTTTCTTT.

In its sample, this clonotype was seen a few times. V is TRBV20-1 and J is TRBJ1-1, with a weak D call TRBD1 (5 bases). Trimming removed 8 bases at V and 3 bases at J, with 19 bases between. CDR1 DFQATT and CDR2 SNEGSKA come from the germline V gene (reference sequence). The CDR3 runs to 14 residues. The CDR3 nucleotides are TGCAGTCTACCTGCCGGGGGGTGGTACACTGAAGCTTTCTTT. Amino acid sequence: CSLPAGGWYTEAFF.

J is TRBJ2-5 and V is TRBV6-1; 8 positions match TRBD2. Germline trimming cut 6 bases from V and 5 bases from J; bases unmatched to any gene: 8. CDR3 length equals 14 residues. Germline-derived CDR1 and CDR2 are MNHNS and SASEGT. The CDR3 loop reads CASRTAGEGETQYF. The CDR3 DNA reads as TGTGCCAGCAGGACAGCGGGGGAGGGTGAGACCCAGTACTTC.

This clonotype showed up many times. CDR3 DNA sequence: TGTGCCAGCAGCTTTGGACGGAACCAAGAGACCCAGTACTTC. This sequence encodes CASSFGRNQETQYF. This rearrangement joins TRBV7-2 to TRBJ2-5; D unclear. Germline-derived CDR1 and CDR2 are SGHTA and FQGNSA. This CDR3 contains 14 residues. The V end was cut by 3 bases, the J end by 0 bases, with 8 bases between.

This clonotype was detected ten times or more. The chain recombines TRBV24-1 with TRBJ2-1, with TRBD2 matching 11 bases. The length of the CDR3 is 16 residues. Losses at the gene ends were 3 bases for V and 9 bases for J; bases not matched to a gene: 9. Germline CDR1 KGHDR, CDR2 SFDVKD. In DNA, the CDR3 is TGTGCCACCAGTGATCCGACTAGCGGGGCGTGGGGTGAGCAGTTCTTC. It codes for CATSDPTSGAWGEQFF.

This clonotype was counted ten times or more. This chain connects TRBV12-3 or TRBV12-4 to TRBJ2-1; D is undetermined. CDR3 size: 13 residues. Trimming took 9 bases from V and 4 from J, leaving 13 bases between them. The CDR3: CASSRPYYNEQFF. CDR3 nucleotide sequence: TGTGCCAGTTCGAGGCCCTATTACAATGAGCAGTTCTTC.

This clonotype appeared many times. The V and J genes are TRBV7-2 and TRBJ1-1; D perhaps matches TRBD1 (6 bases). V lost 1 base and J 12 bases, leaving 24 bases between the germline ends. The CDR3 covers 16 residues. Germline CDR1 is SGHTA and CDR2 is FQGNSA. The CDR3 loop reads CASSLDRGKASVYPFF. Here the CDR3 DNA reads TGTGCCAGCAGCTTAGATAGGGGGAAGGCCAGCGTCTATCCTTTCTTT.

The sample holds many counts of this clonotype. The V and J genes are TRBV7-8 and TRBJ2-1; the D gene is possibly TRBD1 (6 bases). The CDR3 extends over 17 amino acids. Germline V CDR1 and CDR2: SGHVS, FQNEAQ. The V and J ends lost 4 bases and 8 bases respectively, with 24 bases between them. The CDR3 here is CASSYKGTRALEDEQFF. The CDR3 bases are TGTGCCAGCAGCTACAAGGGGACAAGAGCCTTGGAGGATGAGCAGTTCTTC.

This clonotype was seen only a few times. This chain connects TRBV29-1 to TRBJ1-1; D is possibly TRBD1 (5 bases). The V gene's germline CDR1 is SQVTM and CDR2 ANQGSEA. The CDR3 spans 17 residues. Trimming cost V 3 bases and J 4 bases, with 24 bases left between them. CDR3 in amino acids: CSVDDLGTEPIRTEAFF. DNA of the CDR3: TGCAGCGTTGATGATTTGGGGACTGAACCGATACGCACTGAAGCTTTCTTT.

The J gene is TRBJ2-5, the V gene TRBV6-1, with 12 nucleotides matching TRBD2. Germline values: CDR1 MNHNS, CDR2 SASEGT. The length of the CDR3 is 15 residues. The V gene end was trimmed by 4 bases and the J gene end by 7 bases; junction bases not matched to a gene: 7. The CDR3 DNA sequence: TGTGCCAGCAGTGTCCGACTAGCGGGGGACGGGACCCAGTACTTC. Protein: CASSVRLAGDGTQYF.

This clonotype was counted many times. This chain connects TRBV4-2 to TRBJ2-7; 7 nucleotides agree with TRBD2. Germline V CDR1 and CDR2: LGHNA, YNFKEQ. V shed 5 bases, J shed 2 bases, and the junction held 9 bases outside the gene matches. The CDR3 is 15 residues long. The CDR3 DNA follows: TGTGCCAGCAGCTTCCAAAGGCGGGAGCCCTACGAGCAGTACTTC. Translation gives CASSFQRREPYEQYF.

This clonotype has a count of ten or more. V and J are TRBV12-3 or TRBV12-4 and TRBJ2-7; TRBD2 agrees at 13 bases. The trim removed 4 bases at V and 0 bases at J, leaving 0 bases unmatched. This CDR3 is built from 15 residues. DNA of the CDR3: TGTGCCAGCAGTTGGACTAGCGGGGGCTCCTACGAGCAGTACTTC. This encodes CASSWTSGGSYEQYF.

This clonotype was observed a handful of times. CDR3 nucleotides: TGCAGTGCTAGAGGTCTAGGCAGGGAGGCGAGCGAGCAGTACTTC. Its translation: CSARGLGREASEQYF. The chain employs TRBV20-1 and TRBJ2-7; D is perhaps TRBD2 (6 bases). The V gene lost 1 base and the J gene lost 6 bases, with 19 bases spanning the gap. Looked up from germline, CDR1 is DFQATT and CDR2 is SNEGSKA (reference sequence). The CDR3 consists of 15 residues.

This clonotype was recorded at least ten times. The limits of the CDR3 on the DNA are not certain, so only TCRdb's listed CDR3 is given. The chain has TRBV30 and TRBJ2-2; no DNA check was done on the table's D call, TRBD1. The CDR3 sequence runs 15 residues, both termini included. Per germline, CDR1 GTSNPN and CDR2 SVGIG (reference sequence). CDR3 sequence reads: CAWNSGQGGTGELFF.

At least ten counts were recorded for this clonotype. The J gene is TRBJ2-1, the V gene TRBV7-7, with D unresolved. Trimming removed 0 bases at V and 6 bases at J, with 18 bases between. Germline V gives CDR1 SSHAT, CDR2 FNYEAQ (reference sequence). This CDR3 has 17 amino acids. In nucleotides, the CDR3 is TGTGCCAGCAGCTTAGCCAATCGCCTCGACCTCACCAATGAGCAGTTCTTC. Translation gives CASSLANRLDLTNEQFF.

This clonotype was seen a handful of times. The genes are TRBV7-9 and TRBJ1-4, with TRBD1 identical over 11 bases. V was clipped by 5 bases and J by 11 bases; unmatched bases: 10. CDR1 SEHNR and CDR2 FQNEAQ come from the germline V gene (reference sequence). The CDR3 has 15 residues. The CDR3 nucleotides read TGTGCCAGCAGCCTAGGGGGACAGGGGGTATACAAACTGTTTTTT. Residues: CASSLGGQGVYKLFF.

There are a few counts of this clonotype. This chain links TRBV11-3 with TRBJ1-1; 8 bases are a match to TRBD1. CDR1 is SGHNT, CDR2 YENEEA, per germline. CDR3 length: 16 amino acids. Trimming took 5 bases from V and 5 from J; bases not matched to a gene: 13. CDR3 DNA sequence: TGTGCCAGCAGCCCCGCCAGGGGGCCTGCGAATACTGAAGCTTTCTTT. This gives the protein CASSPARGPANTEAFF.